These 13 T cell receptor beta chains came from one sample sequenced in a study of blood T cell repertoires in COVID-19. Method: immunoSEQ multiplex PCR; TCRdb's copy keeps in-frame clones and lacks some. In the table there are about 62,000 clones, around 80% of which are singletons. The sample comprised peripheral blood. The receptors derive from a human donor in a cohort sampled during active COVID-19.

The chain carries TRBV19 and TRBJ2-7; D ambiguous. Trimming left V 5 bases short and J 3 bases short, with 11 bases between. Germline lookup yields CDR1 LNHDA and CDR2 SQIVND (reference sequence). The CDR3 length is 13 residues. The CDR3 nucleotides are TGTGCCAGTAGTTTGCGACTTAGCTACGAGCAGTACTTC. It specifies CASSLRLSYEQYF.

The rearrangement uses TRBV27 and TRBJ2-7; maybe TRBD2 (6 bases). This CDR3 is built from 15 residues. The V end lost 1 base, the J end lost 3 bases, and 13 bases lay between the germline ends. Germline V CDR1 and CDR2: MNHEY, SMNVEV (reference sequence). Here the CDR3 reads CASSLLTRVHYEQYF. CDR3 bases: TGTGCCAGCAGTTTATTGACTAGGGTGCACTACGAGCAGTACTTC.

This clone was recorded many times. CDR3 amino acids: CAGLEDRVYSEQYF. DNA for the CDR3: TGTGCCGGATTGGAGGACAGGGTATATTCCGAGCAGTACTTC. This rearrangement joins TRBV7-9 to TRBJ2-7; TRBD1 aligns across 8 bases. The CDR3 covers 14 residues. Germline V gene data show CDR1 as SEHNR and CDR2 as FQNEAQ (reference sequence). The V and J ends lost 11 bases and 6 bases, in that order; junction bases with no gene match: 15. Looking up the rest from reference TRBV7-9 and TRBJ2-7 gives the full variable domain: DTGVSQNPRHKITKRGQNVTFRCDPISEHNRLYWYRQTLGQGPEFLTYFQNEAQLEKSRLLSDRFSAERPKGSFSTLEIQRTEQGDSAMYLCAGLEDRVYSEQYFGPGTRLTVT.

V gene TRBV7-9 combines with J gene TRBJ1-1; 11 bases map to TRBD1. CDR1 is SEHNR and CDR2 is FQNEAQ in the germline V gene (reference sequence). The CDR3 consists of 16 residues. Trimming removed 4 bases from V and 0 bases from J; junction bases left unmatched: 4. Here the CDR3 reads CASSWDRGGMNTEAFF. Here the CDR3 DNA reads TGTGCCAGCAGCTGGGACAGGGGGGGCATGAACACTGAAGCTTTCTTT. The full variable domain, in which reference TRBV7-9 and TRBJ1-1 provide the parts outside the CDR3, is DTGVSQNPRHKITKRGQNVTFRCDPISEHNRLYWYRQTLGQGPEFLTYFQNEAQLEKSRLLSDRFSAERPKGSFSTLEIQRTEQGDSAMYLCASSWDRGGMNTEAFFGQGTRLTVV.

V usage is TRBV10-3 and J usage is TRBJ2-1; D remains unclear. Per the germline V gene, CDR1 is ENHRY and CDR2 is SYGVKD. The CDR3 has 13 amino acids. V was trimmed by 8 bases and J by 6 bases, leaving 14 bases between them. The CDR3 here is CAIHEAVFNEQFF. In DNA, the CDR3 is TGTGCCATCCACGAGGCTGTTTTCAATGAGCAGTTCTTC.

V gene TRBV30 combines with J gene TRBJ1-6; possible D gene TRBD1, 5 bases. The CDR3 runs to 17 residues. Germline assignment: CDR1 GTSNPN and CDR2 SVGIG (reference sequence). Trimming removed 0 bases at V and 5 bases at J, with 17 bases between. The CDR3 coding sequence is TGTGCCTGGAGTGTAAGGGGTTGGGGAAAAAATAATTCACCCCTCCACTTT. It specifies CAWSVRGWGKNNSPLHF.

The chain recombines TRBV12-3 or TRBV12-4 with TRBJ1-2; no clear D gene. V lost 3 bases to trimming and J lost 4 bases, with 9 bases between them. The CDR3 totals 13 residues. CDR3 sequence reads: CASSLRPPYGYTF. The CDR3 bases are TGTGCCAGCAGTTTGCGGCCCCCCTATGGCTACACCTTC.

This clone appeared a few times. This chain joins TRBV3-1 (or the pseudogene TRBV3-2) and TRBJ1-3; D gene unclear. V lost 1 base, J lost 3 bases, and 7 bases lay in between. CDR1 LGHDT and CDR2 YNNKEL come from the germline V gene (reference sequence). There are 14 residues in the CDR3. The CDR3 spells CASSQGLYGNTIYF. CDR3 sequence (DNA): TGTGCCAGCAGCCAAGGACTATATGGAAACACCATATATTTT.

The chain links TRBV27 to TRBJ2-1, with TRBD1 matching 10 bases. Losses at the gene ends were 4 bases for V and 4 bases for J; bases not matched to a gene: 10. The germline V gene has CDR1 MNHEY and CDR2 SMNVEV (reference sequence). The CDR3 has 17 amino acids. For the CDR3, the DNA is TGTGCCAGCAGTTACACTCAAGACAGGGGGCTTTACAATGAGCAGTTCTTC. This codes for CASSYTQDRGLYNEQFF.

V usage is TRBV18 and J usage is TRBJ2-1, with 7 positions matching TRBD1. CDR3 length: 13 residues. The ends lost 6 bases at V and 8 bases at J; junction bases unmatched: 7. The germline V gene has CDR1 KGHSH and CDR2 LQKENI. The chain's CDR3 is CASSDRMKDEQFF. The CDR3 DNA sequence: TGTGCCAGCTCGGACAGGATGAAGGATGAGCAGTTCTTC.

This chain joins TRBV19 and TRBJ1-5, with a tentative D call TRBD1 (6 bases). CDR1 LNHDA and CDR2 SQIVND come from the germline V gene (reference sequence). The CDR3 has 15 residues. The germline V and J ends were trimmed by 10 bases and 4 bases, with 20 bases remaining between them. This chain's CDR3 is CATRTSQGINQPQHF. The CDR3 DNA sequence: TGTGCCACCCGAACCTCGCAGGGGATAAATCAGCCCCAGCATTTT.

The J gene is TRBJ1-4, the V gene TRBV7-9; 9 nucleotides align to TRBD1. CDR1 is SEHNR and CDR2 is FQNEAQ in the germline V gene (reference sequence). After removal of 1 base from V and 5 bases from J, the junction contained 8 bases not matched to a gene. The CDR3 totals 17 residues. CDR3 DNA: TGTGCCAGCAGCTTAGGGTCGGGACAGGGACAAAATGAAAAACTGTTTTTT. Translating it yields CASSLGSGQGQNEKLFF.

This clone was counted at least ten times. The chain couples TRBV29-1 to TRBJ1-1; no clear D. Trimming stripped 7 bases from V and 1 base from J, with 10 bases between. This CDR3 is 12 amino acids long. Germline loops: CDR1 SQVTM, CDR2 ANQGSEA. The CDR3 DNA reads TGCAGCGCCGCGCCATCGAACACTGAAGCTTTCTTT. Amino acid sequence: CSAAPSNTEAFF.